A single sample is the source of the 24 T cell receptor beta chains below, sequenced in a study of cytomegalovirus exposure and HLA in healthy donors. The study ran its PCR with 60 Vbeta and 13 Jbeta primers. This table comes from immunoSEQ multiplex PCR, and its TCRdb copy is limited to in-frame clones, with some not included. The sample consists of more than 110,000 clones, roughly four fifths of them appearing once. Sequenced material: PBMCs. The receptors originated from a woman aged 50 to 60 in good health and CMV-seropositive.

The V and J genes are TRBV2 and TRBJ1-1; the D is unclear. CDR1 is SNHLY and CDR2 is FYNNEI in the germline V gene. The CDR3 is 11 residues long. V lost 2 bases, J lost 6 bases, and 4 bases lay in between. CDR3 nucleotides: TGTGCCAGCAGTGAATCGGCTGAAGCTTTCTTT. It codes for CASSESAEAFF.

V gene TRBV10-3 combines with J gene TRBJ2-3; 7 bases line up with TRBD1. Germline CDR1 reads ENHRY; CDR2 reads SYGVKD. Trimming took 2 bases from V and 4 from J; bases not matched to a gene: 6. The CDR3 length is 15 residues. CDR3 bases: TGTGCCATCAGTGAGCAGGGCCAGGGGGCAGATACGCAGTATTTT. This gives the protein CAISEQGQGADTQYF.

The chain employs TRBV4-3 and TRBJ2-2, with TRBD2 matching over 11 bases. The V gene's germline CDR1 is LGHNA and CDR2 YSLEER. CDR3 size: 16 residues. Trimming cost V 1 base and J 6 bases; bases outside gene matches: 4. The CDR3 reads CASSQAGLAEAGELFF. Here the CDR3 DNA reads TGCGCCAGCAGCCAAGCGGGACTAGCGGAAGCCGGGGAGCTGTTTTTT.

V usage is TRBV7-3 and J usage is TRBJ1-6; the match to TRBD1 covers 8 bases. The ends lost 5 bases at V and 10 bases at J; junction bases unmatched: 4. This CDR3 region has 13 residues. The germline V gene encodes CDR1 SGHTA and CDR2 FQGTGA. In DNA form, the CDR3 reads TGTGCCAGCAGCCCATGGACAGGGTCACCCCTCCACTTT. Residues: CASSPWTGSPLHF.

The chain recombines TRBV6-6 with TRBJ2-3; 8 bases fit TRBD2. The V gene's germline CDR1 is MNHNY and CDR2 SVGAGI (reference sequence). The trim removed 2 bases at V and 0 bases at J, leaving 4 bases unmatched. The length of the CDR3 is 16 residues. CDR3 region: CASSYRRGESTDTQYF. Here the CDR3 DNA reads TGTGCCAGCAGTTACCGGCGGGGGGAGAGCACAGATACGCAGTATTTT.

The gene calls are TRBV30 and TRBJ1-1, with 8 positions matching TRBD1. Unmatched junction bases numbered 6, after V lost 3 bases and J lost 0 bases. The CDR3 spans 15 residues. From germline, CDR1 is GTSNPN and CDR2 SVGIG (reference sequence). The CDR3 sequence is CAWSATTGVNTEAFF. As DNA, the CDR3 is TGTGCCTGGAGCGCAACGACAGGGGTGAACACTGAAGCTTTCTTT.

This chain joins TRBV5-1 and TRBJ1-4; TRBD1 aligns across 8 bases. Germline CDR1 reads SGHRS; CDR2 reads YFSETQ. The trim removed 4 bases at V and 8 bases at J, leaving 10 bases unmatched. The CDR3 extends over 15 amino acids. The CDR3 DNA reads TGCGCCAGCAGCGAGGGGACAGGTCAAGGGGAAAAACTGTTTTTT. Translated: CASSEGTGQGEKLFF.

The chain links TRBV6-1 to TRBJ1-2; D unresolved. CDR3 length: 15 amino acids. V was clipped by 2 bases and J by 2 bases, with 12 bases between them. Germline assignment: CDR1 MNHNS and CDR2 SASEGT. The DNA of the CDR3 is TGTGCCAGCAGTGAAAGCCCCGGTCTCAACTATGGCTACACCTTC. It translates to CASSESPGLNYGYTF.

The chain has TRBV2 and TRBJ1-1; TRBD1 is a possible D gene (5 bases). The V gene lost 11 bases and the J gene lost 5 bases, with 18 bases spanning the gap. The CDR3 has 13 residues. Germline V gene data show CDR1 as SNHLY and CDR2 as FYNNEI. CDR3 amino acids: CADPGESMTEAFF. CDR3 DNA: TGTGCCGATCCGGGGGAGTCGATGACTGAAGCTTTCTTT.

The chain has TRBV5-4 and TRBJ1-2; 8 positions match TRBD1. Germline trimming cut 0 bases from V and 8 bases from J; bases unmatched to any gene: 9. Germline CDR1 SGHNT, CDR2 YYREEE (reference sequence). CDR3 length: 15 residues. CDR3: CASSLGPGQADGYTF. CDR3 nucleotide sequence: TGTGCCAGCAGCTTGGGTCCGGGACAGGCTGACGGCTACACCTTC.

The rearrangement joins TRBV28 to TRBJ2-1; TRBD1 matches 10 bases. From germline, CDR1 is MDHEN and CDR2 SYDVKM. This CDR3 comprises 22 residues. The V segment lost 8 bases and the J segment 0 bases; nucleotides outside the gene matches: 25. CDR3 DNA: TGTGCCAGCGGCTACCGTGCTCCGGGACAGGGGAAGAGAAGCGGCTCCTACAATGAGCAGTTCTTC. Its translation: CASGYRAPGQGKRSGSYNEQFF. Full variable domain (outside the CDR3, taken from reference TRBV28 and TRBJ2-1): DVKVTQSSRYLVKRTGEKVFLECVQDMDHENMFWYRQDPGLGLRLIYFSYDVKMKEKGDIPEGYSVSREKKERFSLILESASTNQTSMYLCASGYRAPGQGKRSGSYNEQFFGPGTRLTVL.

The chain uses TRBV5-1 and TRBJ1-2, with D perhaps TRBD1 (5 bases). The CDR3 runs to 13 residues. V was shortened by 0 bases and J by 7 bases, with 10 bases between the two germline ends. Germline V lookup: CDR1 SGHRS, CDR2 YFSETQ. CDR3 loop: CASSLGREGGYTF. As DNA, the CDR3 is TGCGCCAGCAGCTTGGGCAGGGAGGGTGGCTACACCTTC.

The chain employs TRBV5-4 and TRBJ2-5; 10 nucleotides line up with TRBD2. In germline, CDR1 is SGHNT, CDR2 YYREEE (reference sequence). J was trimmed by 2 bases and V by 2 bases; bases with no gene match: 3. There are 15 residues in the CDR3. The CDR3 DNA sequence: TGTGCCAGCAGCTTACAGCGGGGGGGTCAAGAGACCCAGTACTTC. Translated, it gives CASSLQRGGQETQYF.

The genes are TRBV2 and TRBJ2-7; weak D call: TRBD1 (6 bases). Deletions cut 3 bases from V and 0 bases from J, with 12 bases between. The CDR3 spans 15 residues. Germline CDR1 and CDR2: SNHLY and FYNNEI. The chain's CDR3 is CASSDRQESSYEQYF. The CDR3 DNA is TGTGCCAGCAGTGACCGACAGGAGAGCTCCTACGAGCAGTACTTC.

This clone was found once. The gene calls are TRBV7-3 and TRBJ2-5; the D gene is possibly TRBD2 (6 bases). V was clipped by 5 bases and J by 5 bases, with 18 bases between them. CDR1 SGHTA and CDR2 FQGTGA come from the germline V gene. This CDR3 has 15 residues. The CDR3 nucleotides read TGTGCCAGCAGCCAAATGGCGTCGGGGGTGGAGACCCAGTACTTC. Protein product: CASSQMASGVETQYF.

The chain uses TRBV4-1 and TRBJ1-2; the D gene is possibly TRBD1 (6 bases). Trimming took 2 bases from V and 7 from J, leaving 11 bases between them. CDR1 and CDR2 (germline): MGHRA, YSYEKL. The CDR3 covers 13 residues. The CDR3 DNA reads TGCGCCAGCAGCCAAACAGGGTTCGCTGGCTACACCTTC. It translates to CASSQTGFAGYTF.

The chain combines TRBV6-6 with TRBJ1-1; TRBD1 might be the D (6 bases). The CDR3 has 15 residues. Germline CDR1 is MNHNY and CDR2 is SVGAGI (reference sequence). The germline V and J ends were trimmed by 4 bases and 0 bases, with 12 bases remaining between them. DNA for the CDR3: TGTGCCAGCAGTTTAGCAGGGGATCTGAACACTGAAGCTTTCTTT. Its protein product is CASSLAGDLNTEAFF.

CDR3 sequence reads: CASSFSGGGYEQYF. In DNA, the CDR3 is TGTGCCAGCAGCTTCTCAGGGGGCGGCTACGAGCAGTACTTC. V gene TRBV9 combines with J gene TRBJ2-7; TRBD1 matches 8 bases. V was pared by 4 bases and J by 3 bases, with 6 bases of the junction left unmatched. The CDR3 runs to 14 residues. The germline gives CDR1 SGDLS, CDR2 YYNGEE.

The genes are TRBV11-2 and TRBJ2-7; 10 nucleotides agree with TRBD2. CDR1 and CDR2 from the germline V gene are SGHAT and FQNNGV. The V segment lost 3 bases and the J segment 3 bases; nucleotides outside the gene matches: 2. The CDR3 covers 14 residues. CDR3 residues: CASSFSGGYYEQYF. The CDR3 DNA reads TGTGCCAGCAGCTTTAGCGGGGGGTACTACGAGCAGTACTTC.

The J gene is TRBJ1-5, the V gene TRBV19; D is undetermined. CDR1 LNHDA and CDR2 SQIVND come from the germline V gene (reference sequence). V lost 2 bases to trimming and J lost 0 bases, with 11 bases between them. CDR3 length equals 16 residues. CDR3 in DNA: TGTGCCAGTAGTATACGCGGAAGACCTAGCAATCAGCCCCAGCATTTT. The encoded protein is CASSIRGRPSNQPQHF.

The chain joins TRBV6-6 to TRBJ2-7; the match to TRBD1 covers 10 bases. J was trimmed by 6 bases and V by 4 bases; bases with no gene match: 9. The CDR3 contains 15 residues. Germline V lookup: CDR1 MNHNY, CDR2 SVGAGI (reference sequence). The CDR3 bases are TGTGCCAGCAGTTTCCCGGGACAGGGGCAAGGCGAGCAGTACTTC. Its protein is CASSFPGQGQGEQYF.

J is TRBJ1-2 and V is TRBV27, with D perhaps TRBD1 (5 bases). The CDR3 contains 14 residues. The germline CDR1 and CDR2 sequences are MNHEY and SMNVEV (reference sequence). Between the trimmed V and J ends, which lost 6 bases and 3 bases, there was a span of 14 bases. In DNA, the CDR3 is TGTGCCAGCAGAGCAGGGTATTCCGACTATGGCTACACCTTC. Its protein is CASRAGYSDYGYTF.

The rearrangement links TRBV6-5 to TRBJ1-1; 8 bases line up with TRBD1. CDR1 is MNHEY, CDR2 SVGAGI, per germline. The CDR3 has 14 amino acids. The trim removed 5 bases at V and 5 bases at J, leaving 7 bases unmatched. The CDR3 spells CASSEDRVLTEAFF. The CDR3 DNA follows: TGTGCCAGCAGTGAGGACAGGGTTTTAACTGAAGCTTTCTTT.

This clone has only a few counts. The chain couples TRBV5-1 to TRBJ2-7; TRBD1 aligns across 8 bases. The length of the CDR3 is 14 residues. The V gene end was trimmed by 4 bases and the J gene end by 2 bases; junction bases not matched to a gene: 5. The germline gives CDR1 SGHRS, CDR2 YFSETQ. Written as DNA, the CDR3 is TGCGCCAGCAGCCCGACAGGGGATCCCTACGAGCAGTACTTC. It encodes CASSPTGDPYEQYF.